Shown below are 9 T cell receptor beta chains from a single sample sequenced in a study of cytomegalovirus exposure and HLA in healthy donors. Libraries were prepared by immunoSEQ multiplex PCR; TCRdb keeps only in-frame clonotypes and omits some of them. This sample has some 170,000 clones, with roughly nine tenths found just once. Specimen: PBMCs. The source is a man aged 18 to 29 in good health and CMV-seropositive.

The chain is built from TRBV5-4 and TRBJ1-2, with 8 bases lining up with TRBD1. The CDR3 covers 14 residues. Trimming cost V 1 base and J 8 bases; bases outside gene matches: 7. CDR1 is SGHNT and CDR2 is YYREEE in the germline V gene (reference sequence). This chain's CDR3 is CASSLLGTGEGYTF. CDR3 sequence (DNA): TGTGCCAGCAGCTTGCTGGGGACAGGCGAGGGCTACACCTTC. Full variable domain (outside the CDR3, taken from reference TRBV5-4 and TRBJ1-2): ETGVTQSPTHLIKTRGQQVTLRCSSQSGHNTVSWYQQALGQGPQFIFQYYREEENGRGNFPPRFSGLQFPNYSSELNVNALELDDSALYLCASSLLGTGEGYTFGSGTRLTVV.

J is TRBJ1-6 and V is TRBV6-6; maybe TRBD1 (5 bases). The germline CDR1 and CDR2 sequences are MNHNY and SVGAGI (reference sequence). Trimming stripped 2 bases from V and 10 bases from J, with 12 bases between. CDR3 length equals 14 residues. CDR3 DNA: TGTGCCAGCAGTTACGACAGTGTGAGGTCACCCCTCCACTTT. This codes for CASSYDSVRSPLHF.

CDR3 sequence reads: CASSMAGYRGEDTEAFF. The CDR3 region has the DNA TGTGCCAGTAGTATGGCGGGGTATAGAGGGGAGGACACTGAAGCTTTCTTT. V and J are TRBV19 and TRBJ1-1, with D possibly matching TRBD1 (5 bases). Germline loops: CDR1 LNHDA, CDR2 SQIVND (reference sequence). V lost 3 bases and J lost 3, with 20 bases in between. The CDR3 extends over 17 amino acids.

This sequence joins TRBV28 and TRBJ1-1, with unresolved D. This CDR3 spans 15 amino acids. Germline V gene data show CDR1 as MDHEN and CDR2 as SYDVKM. Trimming pared 1 base from V and 1 base from J, leaving 10 bases between. The CDR3 bases are TGTGCCAGCAGTTTATTATCGTCAGGGAACACTGAAGCTTTCTTT. It encodes CASSLLSSGNTEAFF.

The J gene is TRBJ2-7, the V gene TRBV7-9; 8 bases fit TRBD1. V shed 5 bases, J shed 5 bases, and the junction held 8 bases outside the gene matches. The CDR3 length is 14 residues. Germline CDR1 reads SEHNR; CDR2 reads FQNEAQ (reference sequence). The CDR3 region is CASSPRQGSDEQYF. The CDR3 nucleotides read TGTGCCAGCAGCCCGAGACAGGGGAGCGACGAGCAGTACTTC.

The chain joins TRBV6-7 to TRBJ2-1; D is possibly TRBD2 (6 bases). TRBV6-7 is classed as an ORF, of uncertain function. Trimming pared 2 bases from V and 8 bases from J, leaving 16 bases between. The CDR3 has 15 residues. The CDR3 spells CASSYVLAFVDEQFF. Here the CDR3 DNA reads TGTGCCAGCAGTTACGTACTAGCATTTGTGGATGAGCAGTTCTTC.

The chain combines TRBV9 with TRBJ2-3, with 11 bases matching TRBD2. CDR3 size: 17 residues. The germline gives CDR1 SGDLS, CDR2 YYNGEE. V was clipped by 2 bases and J by 1 base; unmatched bases: 6. The CDR3 sequence: CASSVVSGGAGTDTQYF. CDR3 in DNA: TGTGCCAGCAGCGTCGTTAGCGGGGGGGCGGGCACAGATACGCAGTATTTT. The full variable domain, rest sourced from reference TRBV9 and TRBJ2-3, is DSGVTQTPKHLITATGQRVTLRCSPRSGDLSVYWYQQSLDQGLQFLIQYYNGEERAKGNILERFSAQQFPDLHSELNLSSLELGDSALYFCASSVVSGGAGTDTQYFGPGTRLTVL.

This chain uses TRBV27 with TRBJ2-7; weak D call: TRBD1 (7 bases). There are 16 residues in the CDR3. CDR1 is MNHEY, CDR2 SMNVEV, per germline (reference sequence). V dropped 6 bases and J dropped 1 base, with 19 bases sitting between them. As DNA, the CDR3 is TGTGCCAGCAGCCTGGCGGGGACAGAACATTCCTACGAGCAGTACTTC. Residues: CASSLAGTEHSYEQYF.

The rearrangement links TRBV7-6 to TRBJ2-4; 8 nucleotides agree with TRBD1. CDR1 is SGHVS and CDR2 is FNYEAQ in the germline V gene. V shed 6 bases and J 6 bases; nucleotides not matched to a gene: 13. The CDR3 runs to 16 residues. Here the CDR3 reads CASSPLTGGGGNIQYF. CDR3 in DNA: TGTGCCAGCAGTCCCTTAACAGGGGGAGGAGGAAACATTCAGTACTTC.